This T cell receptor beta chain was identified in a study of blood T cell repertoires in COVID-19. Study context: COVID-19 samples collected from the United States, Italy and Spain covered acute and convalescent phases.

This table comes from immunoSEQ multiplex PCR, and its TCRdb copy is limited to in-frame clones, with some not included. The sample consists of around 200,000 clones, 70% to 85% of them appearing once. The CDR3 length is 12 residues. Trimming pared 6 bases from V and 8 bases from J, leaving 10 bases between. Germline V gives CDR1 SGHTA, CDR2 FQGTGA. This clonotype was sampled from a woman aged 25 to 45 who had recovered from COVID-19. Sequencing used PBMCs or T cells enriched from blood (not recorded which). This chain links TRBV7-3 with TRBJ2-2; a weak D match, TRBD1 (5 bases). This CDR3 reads CASRVNRGELFF. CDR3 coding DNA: TGTGCCAGCAGGGTGAACAGGGGGGAGCTGTTTTTT. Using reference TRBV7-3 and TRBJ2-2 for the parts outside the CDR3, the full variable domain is GAGVSQTPSNKVTEKGKYVELRCDPISGHTALYWYRQSLGQGPEFLIYFQGTGAADDSGLPNDRFFAVRPEGSVSTLKIQRTERGDSAVYLCASRVNRGELFFGEGSRLTVL.